This record looks at one TCR beta chain sequence and its context. These data originate in a study of blood T cells in healthy people across ages. Sample-barcoded 5' priming and a J-beta primer mix drove a second PCR of roughly 6 to 12 cycles. MiXCR, applied by TCRdb to the 5' RACE reads, yields one record per CDR3 protein. This table has over 700,000 distinct CDR3 sequences, 53% appearing once. The J segment lost 3 bases and the V segment lost 6 bases, leaving 5 bases of the junction unmatched. The CDR3 is 15 amino acids. The TCR comes from an older man in good health. This chain connects TRBV12-3 or TRBV12-4 to TRBJ2-3, with 11 bases aligning to TRBD2. The sequenced sample consisted of blood. The DNA of the CDR3 is TGTGCCAGCAGGGATCTAGCGGGAGGTACAGATACGCAGTATTTT. Residues: CASRDLAGGTDTQYF.